This TCR beta chain came from a study of cytomegalovirus exposure and HLA in healthy donors. Primers for the PCR totalled 60 Vbeta and 13 Jbeta. TCRdb keeps only in-frame clones here, not all; method: immunoSEQ multiplex PCR. In the table there are 150,000 to 200,000 clones, 80% to 90% of which are singletons. The germline gives CDR1 SGHAT, CDR2 FQNNGV. V shed 1 base and J shed 4 bases, with 10 bases lying between them. This CDR3 is built from 15 residues. Study results and caveats: It was taken for granted in presence/absence analyses that sequencing depth across donors was roughly uniform.

On this clone itself: The antigen is undetermined.

This TCR was sampled from a young man in good health and CMV-seropositive. The V call is TRBV11-2, the J call TRBJ2-2; weak D call: TRBD2 (5 bases). The sequenced material came from PBMCs. CDR3 protein: CASSLAGIFTGELFF. CDR3 bases: TGTGCCAGCAGCTTAGCGGGGATTTTCACCGGGGAGCTGTTTTTT.